The 27 T cell receptor beta chains listed next were all sequenced from one sample in a study of T-cell memory formation after mild COVID-19. TCRdb reanalysed the 5' RACE reads using MiXCR and keeps one entry per CDR3 protein. The sample holds 110,000 or so distinct CDR3 sequences, 22% seen once. Source material: PBMCs or a T cell subset sorted from them (not recorded which). The receptors shown here come from a man younger than 30 who had mild COVID-19 (a few samples of this study predate the infection). Cell type and time point are not known.

The chain uses TRBV29-1 and TRBJ1-1; D is uncertain. V dropped 4 bases and J dropped 0 bases, with 6 bases sitting between them. The germline V gene encodes CDR1 SQVTM and CDR2 ANQGSEA. The CDR3 consists of 12 residues. CDR3 protein: CSVVWMNTEAFF. DNA of the CDR3: TGCAGCGTTGTTTGGATGAACACTGAAGCTTTCTTT. The entire variable domain, with the rest obtained from reference TRBV29-1 and TRBJ1-1, is as follows: SAVISQKPSRDICQRGTSLTIQCQVDSQVTMMFWYRQQPGQSLTLIATANQGSEATYESGFVIDKFPISRPNLTFSTLTVSNMSPEDSSIYLCSVVWMNTEAFFGQGTRLTVV.

V usage is TRBV7-8 and J usage is TRBJ2-7; TRBD2 is a possible D gene (5 bases). This CDR3 region has 13 residues. Per the germline V gene, CDR1 is SGHVS and CDR2 is FQNEAQ. Trimming cost V 5 bases and J 7 bases, with 15 bases left between them. CDR3 sequence: CASSRRAEREQYF. Written as DNA, the CDR3 is TGTGCCAGCAGCCGGCGGGCGGAGCGAGAGCAGTACTTC.

This clonotype has only a few counts. The chain is built from TRBV7-9 and TRBJ2-6; perhaps TRBD2 as D (5 bases). This CDR3 has 15 amino acids. CDR1 is SEHNR and CDR2 is FQNEAQ in the germline V gene (reference sequence). Trimming shortened V by 8 bases and J by 4 bases, and 15 bases separated the two germline ends. CDR3 region: CASSGGSLGANVLTF. The CDR3 coding sequence is TGTGCCAGCTCAGGAGGCAGCCTGGGGGCCAACGTCCTGACTTTC.

The chain combines TRBV11-3 with TRBJ2-7; D is unclear. This CDR3 spans 15 amino acids. Germline V gives CDR1 SGHNT, CDR2 YENEEA. Trimming cost V 2 bases and J 3 bases, with 14 bases left between them. The CDR3 reads CASSLISSAYYEQYV. The CDR3 DNA reads TGTGCCAGCAGCTTAATTAGCTCCGCGTACTACGAGCAGTACGTC.

The chain is built from TRBV7-8 and TRBJ1-5; D is undetermined. Germline CDR1 is SGHVS and CDR2 is FQNEAQ. The CDR3 runs to 13 residues. V lost 1 base, J lost 4 bases, and 5 bases lay in between. As DNA, the CDR3 is TGTGCCAGCAGCTTAGGGGATAATCAGCCCCAGCATTTT. Translated, it gives CASSLGDNQPQHF.

Only a few counts were recorded for this clonotype. The chain carries TRBV7-2 and TRBJ1-2; TRBD1 agrees at 7 bases. CDR1 is SGHTA and CDR2 is FQGNSA in the germline V gene. The CDR3 has 17 residues. Losses at the gene ends were 5 bases for V and 4 bases for J; bases not matched to a gene: 16. The CDR3: CASSRRDSATVSYGYTF. CDR3 nucleotide sequence: TGTGCCAGCAGCCGTCGGGACAGCGCCACGGTTAGCTATGGCTACACCTTC. Combining the CDR3 with reference TRBV7-2 and TRBJ1-2 gives the whole variable domain GAGVSQSPSNKVTEKGKDVELRCDPISGHTALYWYRQSLGQGLEFLIYFQGNSAPDKSGLPSDRFSAERTGGSVSTLTIQRTQQEDSAVYLCASSRRDSATVSYGYTFGSGTRLTVV.

This clonotype was seen a few times. This chain uses TRBV28 with TRBJ2-3, with D uncertain. There are 16 residues in the CDR3. Deletions cut 3 bases from V and 0 bases from J, with 13 bases between. Germline loops: CDR1 MDHEN, CDR2 SYDVKM. This chain's CDR3 is CASSFGPTHSTDTQYF. The CDR3 region has the DNA TGTGCCAGCAGTTTCGGTCCGACCCATAGCACAGATACGCAGTATTTT.

The rearrangement uses TRBV11-1 and TRBJ2-1, with TRBD1 as a possible D gene (5 bases). This CDR3 is 14 amino acids long. Germline V gene lookup returns CDR1 SGHAT and CDR2 FQDESV (reference sequence). The V and J ends lost 3 bases and 10 bases respectively, with 16 bases between them. In nucleotides, the CDR3 is TGTGCCAGCAGCTTCCCCTTTGGGGCAAGCGAGCAGTTCTTC. Residues: CASSFPFGASEQFF.

The CDR3 sequence is CSVASGEGPYNEQFF. CDR3 DNA sequence: TGCAGCGTTGCTTCGGGAGAGGGGCCGTACAATGAGCAGTTCTTC. The genes are TRBV29-1 and TRBJ2-1, with a tentative D call TRBD2 (6 bases). The germline CDR1 and CDR2 sequences are SQVTM and ANQGSEA. Trimming stripped 4 bases from V and 4 bases from J, with 17 bases between. The length of the CDR3 is 15 residues.

The chain combines TRBV2 with TRBJ2-5; D gene unclear. This CDR3 has 14 residues. Trimming cost V 3 bases and J 0 bases, with 8 bases left between them. Germline V gives CDR1 SNHLY, CDR2 FYNNEI. CDR3 bases: TGTGCCAGCAGTGATCGCAGGTACCAAGAGACCCAGTACTTC. It specifies CASSDRRYQETQYF. The full variable domain, in which reference TRBV2 and TRBJ2-5 provide the parts outside the CDR3, is EPEVTQTPSHQVTQMGQEVILRCVPISNHLYFYWYRQILGQKVEFLVSFYNNEISEKSEIFDDQFSVERPDGSNFTLKIRSTKLEDSAMYFCASSDRRYQETQYFGPGTRLLVL.

V and J are TRBV20-1 and TRBJ1-2; tentatively, D is TRBD1 (5 bases). Germline V gene lookup returns CDR1 DFQATT and CDR2 SNEGSKA (reference sequence). V was shortened by 0 bases and J by 3 bases, with 17 bases between the two germline ends. The CDR3 contains 16 residues. DNA of the CDR3: TGCAGTGCTAGAGATGTAGCTGGGGGTCGAGACTATGGCTACACCTTC. The encoded protein is CSARDVAGGRDYGYTF.

V and J are TRBV7-9 and TRBJ1-1; no reliable D call. V lost 1 base, J lost 7 bases, and 7 bases lay in between. This CDR3 is 12 amino acids long. Germline loops: CDR1 SEHNR, CDR2 FQNEAQ (reference sequence). The CDR3 loop is CASSLGGSEAFF. The CDR3 DNA reads as TGTGCCAGCAGCTTAGGCGGAAGTGAAGCTTTCTTT.

The rearrangement uses TRBV19 and TRBJ1-1; possibly TRBD1 for D (5 bases). Trimming shortened V by 0 bases and J by 4 bases, and 9 bases separated the two germline ends. This CDR3 is 14 amino acids long. Germline lookup yields CDR1 LNHDA and CDR2 SQIVND (reference sequence). This CDR3 is CASSIEAGTTEAFF. CDR3 DNA: TGTGCCAGTAGTATAGAAGCAGGGACCACTGAAGCTTTCTTT.

Only a few counts were recorded for this clonotype. The J gene is TRBJ2-5, the V gene TRBV6-2 or TRBV6-3; D ambiguous. The ends were cut back, 5 bases at V and 0 bases at J, with 13 bases in the middle. Germline lookup yields CDR1 MNHEY and CDR2 SVGEGT. The CDR3 sequence is 15 residues long. CDR3 loop: CASSPTWTNQETQYF. CDR3 nucleotide sequence: TGTGCCAGCAGTCCCACGTGGACGAACCAAGAGACCCAGTACTTC.

This clonotype was observed at least ten times. The J gene is TRBJ1-5, the V gene TRBV7-9; D uncertain. Between the trimmed V and J ends, which lost 4 bases and 3 bases, there was a span of 10 bases. The CDR3 is 14 amino acids. Per germline, CDR1 SEHNR and CDR2 FQNEAQ (reference sequence). CDR3 residues: CASSSGGNNQPQHF. DNA for the CDR3: TGTGCCAGCAGCTCAGGAGGGAACAATCAGCCCCAGCATTTT.

J is TRBJ1-2 and V is TRBV4-3; D is unresolved. Trimming removed 0 bases at V and 2 bases at J, with 16 bases between. Germline V gene data show CDR1 as LGHNA and CDR2 as YSLEER. This CDR3 has 17 residues. The CDR3 is CASSQDEGFGSNYGYTF. Here the CDR3 DNA reads TGCGCCAGCAGCCAAGATGAAGGCTTCGGCAGCAACTATGGCTACACCTTC.

This clonotype was found a few times. J is TRBJ1-6 and V is TRBV11-2; 8 bases map to TRBD1. The CDR3 is 16 amino acids. CDR1 is SGHAT, CDR2 FQNNGV, per germline. J gave up 10 bases and V 4 bases, and 12 bases lay outside the gene matches. The CDR3 sequence: CASSSGGQGAGSPLHF. The DNA for the CDR3 is TGTGCCAGCAGCTCTGGAGGACAGGGTGCGGGGTCACCCCTCCACTTT.

In this sample, this clonotype turned up a few times. The chain employs TRBV9 and TRBJ2-2; D unclear. The CDR3 length is 14 residues. Germline V gene data show CDR1 as SGDLS and CDR2 as YYNGEE. The ends were cut back, 0 bases at V and 1 base at J, with 4 bases in the middle. The CDR3 DNA reads TGTGCCAGCAGCGTAGGAGTGAACACCGGGGAGCTGTTTTTT. Protein product: CASSVGVNTGELFF.

V gene TRBV7-8 combines with J gene TRBJ1-2; 10 nucleotides agree with TRBD1. Germline V lookup: CDR1 SGHVS, CDR2 FQNEAQ. The CDR3 spans 13 residues. V lost 4 bases, J lost 6 bases, and 2 bases stayed unmatched. The CDR3 reads CASSWTGGDGYTF. The CDR3 DNA sequence: TGTGCCAGCAGCTGGACAGGGGGGGATGGCTACACCTTC.

On this clonotype itself: Relative to the germline gene, one junction end is altered; a read error may explain this. The chain is built from TRBV10-3 and TRBJ1-2; the D is unclear. Looked up from germline, CDR1 is ENHRY and CDR2 is SYGVKD. The CDR3 spans 12 residues. CDR3 amino acids: CVISEGNYGYTF. In DNA form, the CDR3 reads TGTGTCATCAGTGAAGGGAACTATGGCTACACCTTC.

The table lists this clonotype with a few counts. The rearrangement joins TRBV5-1 to TRBJ1-6, with D tentatively TRBD1 (5 bases). The CDR3 is 15 amino acids. The V gene's germline CDR1 is SGHRS and CDR2 YFSETQ. Trimming pared 2 bases from V and 12 bases from J, leaving 18 bases between. The chain's CDR3 is CASSFVGDPGRPLHF. CDR3 DNA sequence: TGCGCCAGCAGCTTCGTCGGGGACCCAGGAAGACCCCTCCACTTT.

The sample holds a few counts of this clonotype. The J gene is TRBJ2-5, the V gene TRBV14, with 9 bases lining up with TRBD1. Losses at the gene ends were 1 base for V and 4 bases for J; bases not matched to a gene: 7. The CDR3 consists of 16 residues. Germline V gene sequence: CDR1 SGHDN, CDR2 FVKESK. The CDR3 bases are TGTGCCAGCAGCCAAGGGAAGACAGGGGGTATAGAGACCCAGTACTTC. Amino acids: CASSQGKTGGIETQYF.

This clonotype came up a few times. The rearrangement links TRBV20-1 to TRBJ2-3; 8 bases are a match to TRBD1. The CDR3 contains 14 residues. The V gene's germline CDR1 is DFQATT and CDR2 SNEGSKA (reference sequence). The J segment lost 1 base and the V segment lost 4 bases, leaving 4 bases of the junction unmatched. CDR3 nucleotides: TGCAGTGCTACGACAGGGGCCGGCACAGATACGCAGTATTTT. Its protein product is CSATTGAGTDTQYF.

Only a few counts were recorded for this clonotype. V is TRBV4-3 and J is TRBJ2-2; tentatively, D is TRBD1 or TRBD2 (5 bases each). Germline CDR1 and CDR2: LGHNA and YSLEER. The V gene lost 1 base and the J gene lost 6 bases, with 9 bases spanning the gap. The CDR3 spans 14 residues. CDR3 protein: CASSQVGGPGELFF. The CDR3 region has the DNA TGCGCCAGCAGCCAAGTTGGGGGTCCCGGGGAGCTGTTTTTT.

A few counts support this clonotype. The chain combines TRBV25-1 with TRBJ1-2; no clear D gene. Germline V gives CDR1 MGHDK, CDR2 SYGVNS. CDR3 length: 13 residues. Trimming removed 1 base from V and 1 base from J, with 4 bases in between. CDR3 DNA: TGTGCCAGCAGTGAATGGTATAACTATGGCTACACCTTC. The encoded protein is CASSEWYNYGYTF.

V and J are TRBV15 and TRBJ2-5; D possibly matches TRBD1 or TRBD2 (6 bases each). In germline, CDR1 is LNHNV, CDR2 YYDKDF (reference sequence). The CDR3 sequence is 12 residues long. Trimming left V 0 bases short and J 12 bases short, with 11 bases between. For the CDR3, the DNA is TGTGCCACCAGCAGAGAGGGGGGCCCAAAGTACTTC. Residues: CATSREGGPKYF.

This clonotype was seen more than once but under ten times. V usage is TRBV6-5 and J usage is TRBJ2-1, with D possibly matching TRBD2 (6 bases). This CDR3 comprises 14 residues. Germline values: CDR1 MNHEY, CDR2 SVGAGI. Trimming removed 0 bases at V and 9 bases at J, with 12 bases between. The DNA of the CDR3 is TGTGCCAGCAGTTACTCCCCTAGCGTGGGTGAGCAGTTCTTC. This codes for CASSYSPSVGEQFF.